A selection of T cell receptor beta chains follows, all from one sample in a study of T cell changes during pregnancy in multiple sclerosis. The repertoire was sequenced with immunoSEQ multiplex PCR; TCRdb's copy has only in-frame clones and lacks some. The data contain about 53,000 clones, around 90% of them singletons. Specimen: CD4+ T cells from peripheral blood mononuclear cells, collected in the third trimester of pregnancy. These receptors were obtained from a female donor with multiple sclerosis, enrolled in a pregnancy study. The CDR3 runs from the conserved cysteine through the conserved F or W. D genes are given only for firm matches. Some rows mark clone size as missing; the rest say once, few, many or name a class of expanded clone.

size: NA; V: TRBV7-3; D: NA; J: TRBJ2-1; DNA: TGTGCCAGCAGTCAGGCAGGGGGGACCTACAATGAGCAGTTCTTC; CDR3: CASSQAGGTYNEQFF
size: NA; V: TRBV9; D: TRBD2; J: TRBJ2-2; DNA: TGTGCCAGCAGCGTAGTCAGCGGGGGGGCCTTTGGCGGGGAGCTGTTTTTT; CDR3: CASSVVSGGAFGGELFF
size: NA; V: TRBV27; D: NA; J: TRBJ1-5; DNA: TGTGCCAGCAGTTCCCGTTATAGCAATCAGCCCCAGCATTTT; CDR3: CASSSRYSNQPQHF
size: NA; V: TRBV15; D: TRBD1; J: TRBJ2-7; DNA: TGTGCCACCAGCAGAAAACCTGTACAGGGGGGAGAGCAGTACTTC; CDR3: CATSRKPVQGGEQYF
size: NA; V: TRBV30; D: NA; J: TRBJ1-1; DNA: TGTGCCTGGAGTGAAAATACAGGGACCACTGAAGCTTTCTTT; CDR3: CAWSENTGTTEAFF
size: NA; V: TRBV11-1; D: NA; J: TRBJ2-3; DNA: TGTGCCAGCAGCTTTTCTTTGGGGGTGGACTATTTGGCAGATACGCAGTATTTT; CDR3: CASSFSLGVDYLADTQYF
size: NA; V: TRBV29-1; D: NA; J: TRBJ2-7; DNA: TGCAGCGTTAAAGGTCAGGATAGCTCCTACGAGCAGTACTTC; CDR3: CSVKGQDSSYEQYF
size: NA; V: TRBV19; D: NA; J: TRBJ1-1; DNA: TGTGCCAGTAGGACAGATAGGAACACTGAAGCTTTCTTT; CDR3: CASRTDRNTEAFF
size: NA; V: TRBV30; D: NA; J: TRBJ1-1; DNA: TGTGCCTGGAGCGTAGATGCAGGGCAAACTGAAGCTTTCTTT; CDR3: CAWSVDAGQTEAFF
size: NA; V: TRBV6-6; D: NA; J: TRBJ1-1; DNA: TGTGCCAGCAGTTACCAGGGGAACACTGAAGCTTTCTTT; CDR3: CASSYQGNTEAFF
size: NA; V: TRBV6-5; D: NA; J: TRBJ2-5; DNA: TGTGCCAGCAGTTACGGGCGGGGAGGGACCCAGTACTTC; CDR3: CASSYGRGGTQYF
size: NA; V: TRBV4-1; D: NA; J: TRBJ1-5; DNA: TGCGCCAGCAGCCAAGATGGAGGGAGCCTGAATCAGCCCCAGCATTTT; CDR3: CASSQDGGSLNQPQHF
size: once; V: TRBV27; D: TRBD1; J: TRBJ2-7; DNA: TGTGCCTGTAGGGACAGGGAAGAGAACAACGAGCAGTACTTC; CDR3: CACRDREENNEQYF
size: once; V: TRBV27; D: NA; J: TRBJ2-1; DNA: TGTGCCAGCAGTACCCTACTAGGCGATGAGCAGTTCTTC; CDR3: CASSTLLGDEQFF
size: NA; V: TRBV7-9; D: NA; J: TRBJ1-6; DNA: TGTGCCAGCAGCTTAGGGGGCGATTCACCCCTCCACTTT; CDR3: CASSLGGDSPLHF
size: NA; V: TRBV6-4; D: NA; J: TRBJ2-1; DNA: TGTGCCAGCAGTGAAGAGAGCTCCTACAATGAGCAGTTCTTC; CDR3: CASSEESSYNEQFF
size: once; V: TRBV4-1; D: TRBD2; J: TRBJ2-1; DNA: TGCGCCAGCAGCCATAGCGGGGGGAATAGGAATGAGCAGTTCTTC; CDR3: CASSHSGGNRNEQFF
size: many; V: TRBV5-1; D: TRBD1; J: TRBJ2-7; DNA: TGCGCCAGCTGGGGACAGGTCTACGAGCAGTACTTC; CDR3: CASWGQVYEQYF
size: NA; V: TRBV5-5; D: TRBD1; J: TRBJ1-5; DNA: TGTGCCAGCAGCTCGACAGGGCCGTATAGCAATCAGCCCCAGCATTTT; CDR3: CASSSTGPYSNQPQHF
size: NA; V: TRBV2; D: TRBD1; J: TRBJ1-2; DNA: TGTGCCAGCACGGGACAGGGCTATGGCTACACCTTC; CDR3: CASTGQGYGYTF
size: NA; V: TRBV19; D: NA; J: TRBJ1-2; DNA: TGTGCCAGTTGCCCAGACGGGTGCTATGGCTACACCTTC; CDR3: CASCPDGCYGYTF
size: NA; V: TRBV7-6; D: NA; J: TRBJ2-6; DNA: TGTGCCAGCAGCTTATGGCCCCAGGGAAGGAGTGAGACTGGGGCCAACGTCCTGACTTTC; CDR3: CASSLWPQGRSETGANVLTF
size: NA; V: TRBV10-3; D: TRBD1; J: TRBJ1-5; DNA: TGTGCCATCAGTGAGTCAATATCTGGACAGGGAAATCAGCCCCAGCATTTT; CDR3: CAISESISGQGNQPQHF
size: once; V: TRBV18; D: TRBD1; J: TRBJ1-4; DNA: TGTGCCAGCTCACCTGCCCCGGGACAGGGGGCTGATGAAAAACTGTTTTTT; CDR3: CASSPAPGQGADEKLFF
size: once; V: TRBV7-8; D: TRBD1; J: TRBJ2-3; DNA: TGTGCCAGCAGCGTACTAGGGGGCCAGACAGATACGCAGTATTTT; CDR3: CASSVLGGQTDTQYF
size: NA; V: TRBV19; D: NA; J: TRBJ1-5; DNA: TGTGCCAGTAGTATAGACCAGGTGGGGGGTCAGCCCCAGCATTTT; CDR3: CASSIDQVGGQPQHF
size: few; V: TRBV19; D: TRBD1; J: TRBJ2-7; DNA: TGTGCCAGTAGTACGGGACAGGGGATCGGCTACGAGCAGTACTTC; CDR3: CASSTGQGIGYEQYF
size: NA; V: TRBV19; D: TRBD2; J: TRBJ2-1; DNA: TGTGCCAGTAGTATTCCTCTAGCGGGGGGCTACAATGAGCAGTTCTTC; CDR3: CASSIPLAGGYNEQFF
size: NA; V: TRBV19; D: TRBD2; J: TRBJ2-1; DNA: TGTGCCAGTAGTCCACGCCTACTAGCGGGGGGGCGGAATGAGCAGTTCTTC; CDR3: CASSPRLLAGGRNEQFF
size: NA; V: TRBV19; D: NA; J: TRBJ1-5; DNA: TGTGCCAGTAGTAGGCTCCGAGTGGGGGGAAATTCCAATCAGCCCCAGCATTTT; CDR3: CASSRLRVGGNSNQPQHF
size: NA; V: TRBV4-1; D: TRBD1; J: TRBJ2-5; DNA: TGCGCCAGCAGCCTCTACACGACAGGGGTTGGAGAGACCCAGTACTTC; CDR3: CASSLYTTGVGETQYF
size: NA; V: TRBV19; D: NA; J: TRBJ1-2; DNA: TGTGCCAGTACGGAAGAGGGGGACTATGGCTACACCTTC; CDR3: CASTEEGDYGYTF
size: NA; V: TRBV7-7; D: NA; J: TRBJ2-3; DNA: TGTGCTAGCAGCTACGGTCCTCGGGACACAGATACGCAGTATTTT; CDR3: CASSYGPRDTDTQYF
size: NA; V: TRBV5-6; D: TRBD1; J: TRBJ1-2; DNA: TGTGCCAGCAGCATCGACAGGGGGGGGTATGGCTACACCTTC; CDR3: CASSIDRGGYGYTF
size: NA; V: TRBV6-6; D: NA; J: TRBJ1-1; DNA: TGTGCCAGCAGTTACGGAGTCTTGAACACTGAAGCTTTCTTT; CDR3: CASSYGVLNTEAFF
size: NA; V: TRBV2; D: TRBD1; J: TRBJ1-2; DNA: TGTGCCAGCAGTGGGGGACAGGGGTGGATTTATGGCTACACCTTC; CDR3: CASSGGQGWIYGYTF
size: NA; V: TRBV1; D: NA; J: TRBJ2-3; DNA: TGCACCAGCAGCCAAGCCGGGGGGCCAGGAACCGATACGCAGTATTTT; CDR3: CTSSQAGGPGTDTQYF
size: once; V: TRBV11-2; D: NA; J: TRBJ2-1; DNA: TGTGCCAGCAGCTTAGATCGGGGGAGTAATGAGCAGTTCTTC; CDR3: CASSLDRGSNEQFF
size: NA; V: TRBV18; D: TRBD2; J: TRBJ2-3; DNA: TGTGCCAGCTCACCACTCCGACTAGCGGGGAGAAGCACAGATACGCAGTATTTT; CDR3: CASSPLRLAGRSTDTQYF
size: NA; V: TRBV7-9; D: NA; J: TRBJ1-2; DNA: TGTGCCAGCAGCCCTTCAGCGAACTATGGCTACACCTTC; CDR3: CASSPSANYGYTF
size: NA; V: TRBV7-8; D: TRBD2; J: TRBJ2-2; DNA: TGTGCCAGCAGCCAAGCGGGGGGGAACACCGGGGAGCTGTTTTTT; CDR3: CASSQAGGNTGELFF
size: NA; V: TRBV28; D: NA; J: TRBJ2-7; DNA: TGTGCCAGCAGTTTAGGGGGGGGCAGCTCCTACGAGCAGTACTTC; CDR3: CASSLGGGSSYEQYF